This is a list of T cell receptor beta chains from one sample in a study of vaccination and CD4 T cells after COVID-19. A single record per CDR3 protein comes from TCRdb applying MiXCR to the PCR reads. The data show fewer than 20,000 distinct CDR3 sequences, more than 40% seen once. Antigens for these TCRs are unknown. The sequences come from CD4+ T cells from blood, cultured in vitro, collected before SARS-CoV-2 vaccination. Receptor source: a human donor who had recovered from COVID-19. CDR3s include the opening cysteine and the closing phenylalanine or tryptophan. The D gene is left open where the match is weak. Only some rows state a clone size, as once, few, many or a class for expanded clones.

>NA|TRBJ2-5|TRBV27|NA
TGTGCCAGCAGTCTTGGGGTTACAGAGACCCAGTACTTC
CASSLGVTETQYF
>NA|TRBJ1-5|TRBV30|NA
TGTGCCTGGAGCTCGACCGGAGGCAATCAGCCCCAGCATTTT
CAWSSTGGNQPQHF
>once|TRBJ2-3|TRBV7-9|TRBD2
TGTGCCAGCAGCCCCCTCCTAGCGGGGGGGCATGATACGCAGTATTTT
CASSPLLAGGHDTQYF
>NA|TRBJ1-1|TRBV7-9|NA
TGTGCCAGCAGCTTAATGGGGCCCAGCACTGAAGCTTTCTTT
CASSLMGPSTEAFF
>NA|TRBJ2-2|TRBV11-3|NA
TGTGCCAGCAACATAGTGAACACCGGGGAGCTGTTTTTT
CASNIVNTGELFF
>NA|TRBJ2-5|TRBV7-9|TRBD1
TGTGCCAGCAGCTTCGGGCAGGGGGCAACGGAGACCCAGTACTTC
CASSFGQGATETQYF
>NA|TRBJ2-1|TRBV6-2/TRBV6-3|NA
TGTGCCAGCACCCTCCTATCGGGGGAGCAGTTCTTC
CASTLLSGEQFF
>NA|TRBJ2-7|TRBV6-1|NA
TGTGCCAGCAGTGAAGGAACTCCCTACGAGCAGTACTTC
CASSEGTPYEQYF
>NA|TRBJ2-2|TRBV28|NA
TGTGCCAGTCAACAGGGAGTCGCGAACACCGGGGAGCTGTTTTTT
CASQQGVANTGELFF
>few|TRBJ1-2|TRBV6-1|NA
TGTGCCAGCAGCGAGAGGGGCTACAGGGCGATCTATGGCTACACCTTC
CASSERGYRAIYGYTF
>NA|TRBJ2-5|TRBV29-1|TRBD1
TGCAGCGTTGAAGGTTTGGGGACAGGGGCCCGACGTGGGGAGACCCAGTACTTC
CSVEGLGTGARRGETQYF
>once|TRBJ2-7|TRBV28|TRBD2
TGTGCCAGCAGTTTGGCAGGACTAGCGGGAGGGTCCTCCTACGAGCAGTACTTC
CASSLAGLAGGSSYEQYF
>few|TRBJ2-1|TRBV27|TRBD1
TGTGCCAGCAGTGAACCGGGACAGGAAAATGAGCAGTTCTTC
CASSEPGQENEQFF
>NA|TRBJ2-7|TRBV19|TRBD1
TGTGCCAGTAGGCGACAGGGGCGAAGCTCCTACGAGCAGTACTTC
CASRRQGRSSYEQYF
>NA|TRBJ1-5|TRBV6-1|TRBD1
TGTGCCAGCAGGGCGGGACAGGGGAATCAGCCCCAGCATTTT
CASRAGQGNQPQHF
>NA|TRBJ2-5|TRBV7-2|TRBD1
TGTGCCAGCAGCTTAGACGGGACAGGGGTTGAAGAGACCCAGTACTTC
CASSLDGTGVEETQYF
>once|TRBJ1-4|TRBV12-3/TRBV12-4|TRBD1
TGTGCCAGCAGTTTAGAAGGGACAGGGGGGGAAAAACTGTTTTTT
CASSLEGTGGEKLFF
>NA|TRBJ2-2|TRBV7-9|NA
TGTGCCAGCAGCCATCTGGGGGTTAACCACACCGGGGAGCTGTTTTTT
CASSHLGVNHTGELFF
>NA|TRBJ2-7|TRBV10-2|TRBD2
TGCGCCAGCAGTTCGCACGGACTAGCGGGAGACGAGCAGTACTTC
CASSSHGLAGDEQYF
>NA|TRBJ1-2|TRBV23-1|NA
TGCGCCAGCAGTCACCAGACAGAGAAAACCCGCTATGGCTACACCTTC
CASSHQTEKTRYGYTF
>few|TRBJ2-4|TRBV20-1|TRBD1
TGCAGTGCTAGAGAAGGACAGGGACCTCTAGCCAAAAACATTCAGTACTTC
CSAREGQGPLAKNIQYF
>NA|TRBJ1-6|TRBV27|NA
TGTGCCAGCAGGCTCAGTGGGGGCGCGGGGTCACCCCTCCACTTT
CASRLSGGAGSPLHF
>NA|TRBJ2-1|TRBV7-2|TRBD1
TGTGCCAGCAGCCCCGGGGGGGGACAGGGGACCTACAATGAGCAGTTCTTC
CASSPGGGQGTYNEQFF
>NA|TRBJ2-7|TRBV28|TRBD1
TGTGCCAGCAGCCGCCACAACGGAGGGACAGGTGTGCAGTACTTC
CASSRHNGGTGVQYF
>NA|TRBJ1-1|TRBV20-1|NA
TGCAGTGCTAGGAGGCAGGGACTGAACACTGAAGCTTTCTTT
CSARRQGLNTEAFF
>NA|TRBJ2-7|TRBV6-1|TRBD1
TGTGCCAGCAGGAGAGACAGGGCCGAGCAGTACTTC
CASRRDRAEQYF
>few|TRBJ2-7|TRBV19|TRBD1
TGTGCCAGTAGTATAATATACACGGGACAGGGCTTGATCTACGAGCAGTACTTC
CASSIIYTGQGLIYEQYF
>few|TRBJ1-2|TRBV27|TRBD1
TGTGCCAGTGGACAGGAAAACTATGGCTACACCTTC
CASGQENYGYTF
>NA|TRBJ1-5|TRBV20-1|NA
TGCAGTGCTAGAGGCATGAGAGAGAATCAGCCCCAGCATTTT
CSARGMRENQPQHF
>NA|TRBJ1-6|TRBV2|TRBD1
TGTGCCAGCAGTGAAGGGACAGGGAATTCACCCCTCCACTTT
CASSEGTGNSPLHF
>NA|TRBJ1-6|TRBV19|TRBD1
TGTGCCAGTAGTATACTAGGGGGCCTAACTTCACCCCTCCACTTT
CASSILGGLTSPLHF
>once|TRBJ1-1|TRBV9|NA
TGTGCCAGCAGCGTAGAAAGTGGTCAGGGGAGTCGGAGGACTGAAGCTTTCTTT
CASSVESGQGSRRTEAFF
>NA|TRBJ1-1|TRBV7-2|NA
TGTGCCAGCAGCTTAGAGCATAACACTGAAGCTTTCTTT
CASSLEHNTEAFF